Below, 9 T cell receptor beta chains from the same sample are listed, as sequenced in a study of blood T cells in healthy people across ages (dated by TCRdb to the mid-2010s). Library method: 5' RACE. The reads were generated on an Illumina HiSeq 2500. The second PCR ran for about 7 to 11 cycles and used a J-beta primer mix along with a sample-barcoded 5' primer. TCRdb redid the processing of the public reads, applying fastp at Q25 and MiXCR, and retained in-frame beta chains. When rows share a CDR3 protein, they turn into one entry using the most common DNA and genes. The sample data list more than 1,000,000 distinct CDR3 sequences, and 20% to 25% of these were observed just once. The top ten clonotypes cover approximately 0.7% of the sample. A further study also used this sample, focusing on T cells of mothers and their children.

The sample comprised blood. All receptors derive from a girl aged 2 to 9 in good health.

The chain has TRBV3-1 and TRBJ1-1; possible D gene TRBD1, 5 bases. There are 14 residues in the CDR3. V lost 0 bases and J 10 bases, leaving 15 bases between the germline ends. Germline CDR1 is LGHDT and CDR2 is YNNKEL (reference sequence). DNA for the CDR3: TGTGCCAGCAGCCAAGATAATGAGGGGCGGCGAGCTTTCTTT. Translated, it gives CASSQDNEGRRAFF.

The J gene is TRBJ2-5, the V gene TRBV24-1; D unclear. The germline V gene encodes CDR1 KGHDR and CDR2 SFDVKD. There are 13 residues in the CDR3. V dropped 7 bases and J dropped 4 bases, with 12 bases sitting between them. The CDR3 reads CATRAPFGETQYF. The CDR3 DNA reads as TGTGCCACCAGGGCCCCGTTCGGAGAGACCCAGTACTTC.

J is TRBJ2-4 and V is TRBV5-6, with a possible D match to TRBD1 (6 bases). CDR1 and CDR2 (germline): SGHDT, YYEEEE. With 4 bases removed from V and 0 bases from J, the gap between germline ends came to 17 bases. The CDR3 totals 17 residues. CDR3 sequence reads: CASSVAYRELAKNIQYF. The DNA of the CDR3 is TGTGCCAGCAGCGTCGCTTACAGGGAACTAGCCAAAAACATTCAGTACTTC.

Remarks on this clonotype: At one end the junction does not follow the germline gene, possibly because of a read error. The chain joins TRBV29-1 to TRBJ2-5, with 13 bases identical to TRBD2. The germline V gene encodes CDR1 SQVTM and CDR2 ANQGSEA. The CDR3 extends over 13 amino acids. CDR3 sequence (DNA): TGCAGCGTCTCGGGACTAGCGGGACAGGAAAACCACTTC. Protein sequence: CSVSGLAGQENHF.

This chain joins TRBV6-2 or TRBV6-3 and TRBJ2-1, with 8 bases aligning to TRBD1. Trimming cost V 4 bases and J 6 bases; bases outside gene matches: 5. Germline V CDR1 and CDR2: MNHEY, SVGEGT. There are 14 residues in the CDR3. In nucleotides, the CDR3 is TGTGCCAGCAGTTCCTACGACAGGGGCAATGAGCAGTTCTTC. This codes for CASSSYDRGNEQFF.

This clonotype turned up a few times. The CDR3 DNA follows: TGCGCCAGCAGCTTAACGGGACTAGCGGATAGATACGAGCAGTACTTC. Its translation: CASSLTGLADRYEQYF. The J gene is TRBJ2-7, the V gene TRBV5-1, with 11 positions matching TRBD2. The CDR3 totals 16 residues. Germline-derived CDR1 and CDR2 are SGHRS and YFSETQ. J gave up 4 bases and V 2 bases, and 8 bases lay outside the gene matches. The whole variable domain, remainder taken from reference TRBV5-1 and TRBJ2-7, is KAGVTQTPRYLIKTRGQQVTLSCSPISGHRSVSWYQQTPGQGLQFLFEYFSETQRNKGNFPGRFSGRQFSNSRSEMNVSTLELGDSALYLCASSLTGLADRYEQYFGPGTRLTVT.

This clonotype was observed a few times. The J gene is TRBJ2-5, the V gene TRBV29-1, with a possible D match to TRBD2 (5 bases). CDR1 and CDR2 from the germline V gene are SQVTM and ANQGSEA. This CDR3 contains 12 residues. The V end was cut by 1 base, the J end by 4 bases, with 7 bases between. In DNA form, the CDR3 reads TGCAGCGTTGAAGTAGCGCGAGAGACCCAGTACTTC. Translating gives CSVEVARETQYF.

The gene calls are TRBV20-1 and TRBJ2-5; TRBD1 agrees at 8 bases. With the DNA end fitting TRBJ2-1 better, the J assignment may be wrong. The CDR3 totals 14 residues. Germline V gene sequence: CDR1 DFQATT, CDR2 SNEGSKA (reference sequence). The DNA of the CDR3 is TGCAGTGCTTTGAGGACAGGGACCAGCTATGAGCAGTTCTTC. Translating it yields CSALRTGTSYEQFF.

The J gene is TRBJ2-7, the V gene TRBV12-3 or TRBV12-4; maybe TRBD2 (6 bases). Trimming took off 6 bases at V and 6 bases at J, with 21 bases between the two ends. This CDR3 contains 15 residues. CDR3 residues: CASSGGTERAGEQYF. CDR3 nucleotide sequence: TGTGCCAGCAGCGGTGGGACGGAGCGGGCAGGCGAGCAGTACTTC.